This T cell receptor beta chain was identified in a study of CD8 T cells in Susac syndrome. Findings of the study overall: Individuals included in the TCR sequencing and HLA analysis were acknowledged by the study to be relatively few in number.

Random hexamers were used to reverse transcribe an amount of roughly 0.5 to 1 ug RNA. With immunoSEQ multiplex PCR, TCR beta CDR3 was amplified across 54 Vbeta and 13 Jbeta. TCRdb re-called the immunoSEQ multiplex PCR reads through MiXCR, storing one row per CDR3 protein. The data contain about 300,000 distinct CDR3 sequences, approximately 91% of them singletons. The patients serving as multiple sclerosis controls were treatment-naive. They had stable or active relapsing-remitting disease and fulfilled revised McDonald criteria. Both CD4+ and CD8+ T cells were negatively isolated, and TEMRA cells underwent FACS enrichment. Notes on this clonotype: The antigen is unknown.

The origin of this receptor is a human donor with multiple sclerosis. Sequenced: CD8+ T cells from PBMCs.

CDR3 bases: TGTGCCAGCTCTAACCGGGACAGGCGCACAGATACGCAGTATTTT. Translating gives CASSNRDRRTDTQYF. The chain combines TRBV27 with TRBJ2-3; 8 bases fit TRBD1. Trimming removed 8 bases from V and 1 base from J; junction bases left unmatched: 8. The CDR3 spans 15 residues. Germline V gene sequence: CDR1 MNHEY, CDR2 SMNVEV (reference sequence).